This T cell receptor (beta chain) was sequenced in a study of control samples from healthy donors and cancer patients (dated by TCRdb to the early 2020s). V and J lose 6 bases and 4 bases, and a span of 13 bases separates them. The CDR3 goes from the cysteine to the phenylalanine over 14 residues. The kept DNA is CDR3 alone, 42 bases in frame from the first base. Reading the germline V gene gives CDR1 MNHEY and CDR2 SVGAGI. Turning to this clone: This clone's antigen is unknown. Nothing much larger sits one base from this clone, and base qualities are not available.

The library relied on the immunoSEQ multiplex PCR assay. In TCRdb, the immuneACCESS table is reduced to in-frame sequences with V and J assigned. These tables do not hold every clone; where another copy was compared, an unresolved V gene accounts for under half, and the others remain unexplained. The sample contains about 140,000 clones, roughly nine tenths of them found a single time. The top ten hold 8.7% of the sample. Material: blood. The sequence links TRBV6-5 to TRBJ1-3; tentative D gene TRBD1, with 5 bases matching. The sequence was obtained from a woman in her thirties in good health. The CDR3 sequence is CASRLQGPGNTIYF. In nucleotides, the sequence is TGTGCCAGCAGACTGCAGGGTCCGGGAAACACCATATATTTT.